This TCR beta chain stems from a study of OX40 agonist ivuxolimab in advanced cancers. This table comes from immunoSEQ multiplex PCR, and its TCRdb copy is limited to in-frame clones, with some not included. The table lists around 81,000 clones, around 89% of them singletons. On this clone itself: As yet, its antigen is unknown.

Study-wide results and limits: Averaging showed that CD8+ T cells had more expanded clones than CD4+ did. Normalized T-cell clonal expansion was also low in some nonresponders.

The material was CD4+ or CD8+ T cells sorted from blood, obtained in a trial of the OX40 agonist ivuxolimab. This receptor was taken from an adult with an advanced solid tumor such as melanoma, head and neck, liver or kidney cancer.

The CDR3 coding sequence is TGCGCCAGCAGCCCCTGGGCGGGGGCCGATCAGCCCCAGCATTTT. This codes for CASSPWAGADQPQHF. The chain couples TRBV5-1 to TRBJ1-5, with D maybe TRBD1 (6 bases). There are 15 residues in the CDR3. Germline CDR1 is SGHRS and CDR2 is YFSETQ. Trimming left V 4 bases short and J 5 bases short, with 16 bases between.